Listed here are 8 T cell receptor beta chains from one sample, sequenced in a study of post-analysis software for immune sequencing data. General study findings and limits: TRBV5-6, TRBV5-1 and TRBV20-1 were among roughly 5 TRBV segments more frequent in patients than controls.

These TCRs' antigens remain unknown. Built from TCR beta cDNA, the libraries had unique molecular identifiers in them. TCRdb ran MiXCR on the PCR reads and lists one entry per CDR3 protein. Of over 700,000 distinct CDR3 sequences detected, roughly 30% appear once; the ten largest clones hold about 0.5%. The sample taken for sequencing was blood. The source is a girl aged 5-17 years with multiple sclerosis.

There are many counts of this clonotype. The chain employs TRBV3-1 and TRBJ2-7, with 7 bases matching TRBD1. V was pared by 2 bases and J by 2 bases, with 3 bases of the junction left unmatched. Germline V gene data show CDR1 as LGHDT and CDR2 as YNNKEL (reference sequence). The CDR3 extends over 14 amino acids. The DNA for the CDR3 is TGTGCCAGCAGCCAATGGGACAGTACCTACGAGCAGTACTTC. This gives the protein CASSQWDSTYEQYF.

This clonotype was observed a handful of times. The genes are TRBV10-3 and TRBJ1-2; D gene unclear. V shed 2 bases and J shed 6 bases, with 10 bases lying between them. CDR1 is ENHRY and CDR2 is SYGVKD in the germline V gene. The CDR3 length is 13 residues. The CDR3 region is CAISEVPRNGYTF. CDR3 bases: TGTGCCATCAGTGAGGTGCCGCGGAATGGCTACACCTTC.

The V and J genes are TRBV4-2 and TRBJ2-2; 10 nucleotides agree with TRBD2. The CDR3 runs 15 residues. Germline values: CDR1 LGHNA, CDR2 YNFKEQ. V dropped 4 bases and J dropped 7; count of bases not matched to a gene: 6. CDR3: CASSREAGGRGELFF. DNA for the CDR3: TGTGCCAGCAGCCGAGAAGCGGGGGGGCGCGGGGAGCTGTTTTTT.

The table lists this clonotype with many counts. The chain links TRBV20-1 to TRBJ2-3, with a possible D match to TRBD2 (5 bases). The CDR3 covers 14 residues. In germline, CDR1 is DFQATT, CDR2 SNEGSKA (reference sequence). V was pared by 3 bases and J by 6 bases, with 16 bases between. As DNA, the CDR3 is TGCAGTGCTAGCTTATTGGCGGGTTCGGATACGCAGTATTTT. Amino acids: CSASLLAGSDTQYF.

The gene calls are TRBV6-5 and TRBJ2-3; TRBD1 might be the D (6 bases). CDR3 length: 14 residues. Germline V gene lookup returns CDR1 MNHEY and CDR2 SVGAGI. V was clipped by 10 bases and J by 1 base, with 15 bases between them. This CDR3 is CATSTGTGTDTQYF. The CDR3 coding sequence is TGTGCCACATCGACAGGAACCGGCACAGATACGCAGTATTTT.

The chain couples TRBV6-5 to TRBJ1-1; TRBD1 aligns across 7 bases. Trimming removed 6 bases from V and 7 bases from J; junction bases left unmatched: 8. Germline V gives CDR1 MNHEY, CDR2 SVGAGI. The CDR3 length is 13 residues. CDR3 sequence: CASRGTATFEAFF. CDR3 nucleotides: TGTGCCAGCAGGGGGACAGCGACTTTTGAAGCTTTCTTT.

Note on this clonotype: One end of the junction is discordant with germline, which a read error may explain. For the CDR3, the DNA is TGTGCCGGCAGCCCAAGGTCGAGAAACTATGGCTACACCTTC. Amino acid sequence: CAGSPRSRNYGYTF. The V and J genes are TRBV7-2 and TRBJ1-2; D remains unclear. The germline gives CDR1 SGHTA, CDR2 FQGNSA. CDR3 size: 14 residues.

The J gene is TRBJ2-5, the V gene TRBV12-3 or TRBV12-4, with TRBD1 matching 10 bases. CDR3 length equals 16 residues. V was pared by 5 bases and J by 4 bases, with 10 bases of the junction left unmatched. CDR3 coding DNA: TGTGCCAGCAGTCTACCGGGACAGGGGAGAGGAGAGACCCAGTACTTC. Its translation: CASSLPGQGRGETQYF.